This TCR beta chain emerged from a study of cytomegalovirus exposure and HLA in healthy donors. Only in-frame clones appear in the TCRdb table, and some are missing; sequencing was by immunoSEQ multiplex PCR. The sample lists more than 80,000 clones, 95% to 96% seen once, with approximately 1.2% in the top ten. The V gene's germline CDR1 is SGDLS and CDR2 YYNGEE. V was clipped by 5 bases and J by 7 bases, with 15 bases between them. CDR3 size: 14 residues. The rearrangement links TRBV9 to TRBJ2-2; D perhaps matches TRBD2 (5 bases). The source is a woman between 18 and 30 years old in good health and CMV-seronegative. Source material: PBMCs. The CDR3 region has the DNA TGTGCCAGCAGTCCTCGGACTGATATCGGGGAGCTGTTTTTT. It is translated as CASSPRTDIGELFF.